What follows are 32 T cell receptor beta chains derived from one specimen sequenced in a study of OX40 agonist ivuxolimab in advanced cancers. Repertoires were generated with immunoSEQ multiplex PCR, while TCRdb's copy carries only in-frame clones and drops some. The repertoire holds roughly 64,000 clones, with about 88% as singletons. Material: CD4+ or CD8+ T cells sorted from blood, obtained in a trial of the OX40 agonist ivuxolimab. The receptors were sampled from an adult with an advanced solid tumor such as melanoma, head and neck, liver or kidney cancer.

The CDR3 sequence is CASSEPQGNRYEQYF. The CDR3 bases are TGTGCCAGCAGTGAGCCGCAGGGAAATCGCTACGAGCAGTACTTC. The J gene is TRBJ2-5, the V gene TRBV2; D might be TRBD1 (5 bases). With the DNA end fitting TRBJ2-7 better, the J assignment may be wrong. The length of the CDR3 is 15 residues. The germline V gene encodes CDR1 SNHLY and CDR2 FYNNEI.

This sequence joins TRBV18 and TRBJ2-7; a possible D gene is TRBD1 (6 bases). V lost 3 bases and J 2 bases, leaving 14 bases between the germline ends. Germline CDR1 is KGHSH and CDR2 is LQKENI. The CDR3 is 15 amino acids. DNA of the CDR3: TGTGCCAGCTCACCGACTGGGACACCAACCTACGAGCAGTACTTC. This codes for CASSPTGTPTYEQYF. The full variable domain, rest sourced from reference TRBV18 and TRBJ2-7, is NAGVMQNPRHLVRRRGQEARLRCSPMKGHSHVYWYRQLPEEGLKFMVYLQKENIIDESGMPKERFSAEFPKEGPSILRIQQVVRGDSAAYFCASSPTGTPTYEQYFGPGTRLTVT.

This chain joins TRBV7-2 and TRBJ2-7; 10 bases agree with TRBD1. The CDR3 extends over 14 amino acids. In germline, CDR1 is SGHTA, CDR2 FQGNSA. Trimming took 5 bases from V and 1 from J; bases not matched to a gene: 2. The CDR3 nucleotides read TGTGCCAGCAGCCCGGACAGGGGGTCCTACGAGCAGTACTTC. Translated: CASSPDRGSYEQYF.

The chain has TRBV9 and TRBJ2-1, with TRBD2 identical over 9 bases. Germline CDR1 SGDLS, CDR2 YYNGEE. CDR3 length: 16 residues. Trimming took 1 base from V and 4 from J; bases not matched to a gene: 6. The DNA for the CDR3 is TGTGCCAGCAGCGTATTCGCTAGCGGGGTATACAATGAGCAGTTCTTC. This codes for CASSVFASGVYNEQFF.

The chain couples TRBV12-5 to TRBJ2-3; TRBD1 matches 9 bases. The V segment lost 8 bases and the J segment 2 bases; nucleotides outside the gene matches: 8. CDR3 length: 15 amino acids. Germline values: CDR1 LGHNT, CDR2 FRNRAP. CDR3 loop: CASRMGTGPTDTQYF. The DNA for the CDR3 is TGTGCTAGTCGGATGGGGACAGGGCCCACAGATACGCAGTATTTT.

The chain employs TRBV5-1 and TRBJ2-5, with D perhaps given as TRBD1 or TRBD2 (5 bases each). With 4 bases removed from V and 1 base from J, the gap between germline ends came to 20 bases. The germline CDR1 and CDR2 sequences are SGHRS and YFSETQ. This CDR3 has 17 residues. The CDR3 coding sequence is TGCGCCAGCAGCCGGGACGCAGGTTGGGGACCCCAAGAGACCCAGTACTTC. It translates to CASSRDAGWGPQETQYF.

J is TRBJ2-3 and V is TRBV5-1, with D tentatively TRBD1 (5 bases). This CDR3 spans 15 amino acids. The V end lost 5 bases, the J end lost 2 bases, and 15 bases lay between the germline ends. The V gene's germline CDR1 is SGHRS and CDR2 YFSETQ. CDR3 in DNA: TGCGCCAGCAGGTTTTCAGGGCTGTACACAGATACGCAGTATTTT. Its protein is CASRFSGLYTDTQYF.

The J gene is TRBJ2-1, the V gene TRBV4-3, with D perhaps TRBD2 (5 bases). This CDR3 spans 16 amino acids. Germline V gives CDR1 LGHNA, CDR2 YSLEER. V dropped 1 base and J dropped 8 bases, with 18 bases sitting between them. The CDR3 DNA is TGCGCCAGCAGCCAAGCCCCGGCCAGCGGTGGGGATGAGCAGTTCTTC. Encoded protein: CASSQAPASGGDEQFF.

The V and J genes are TRBV29-1 and TRBJ2-3; tentative D call: TRBD2 (7 bases). Trimming removed 8 bases from V and 4 bases from J, with 16 bases in between. Germline V lookup: CDR1 SQVTM, CDR2 ANQGSEA. CDR3 length: 13 residues. CDR3 coding DNA: TGCAGCCACGGGGGGCCTTCCGCAGATACGCAGTATTTT. Encoded protein: CSHGGPSADTQYF.

The V call is TRBV30, the J call TRBJ2-3; TRBD1 agrees at 8 bases. With V trimmed by 3 bases and J by 4 bases, 9 bases remained unmatched. Germline lookup yields CDR1 GTSNPN and CDR2 SVGIG (reference sequence). CDR3 size: 15 residues. The CDR3 loop reads CAWRKGGQGSDTQYF. The CDR3 nucleotides are TGTGCCTGGAGGAAGGGTGGACAGGGCTCAGATACGCAGTATTTT.

The chain has TRBV9 and TRBJ2-3, with 10 bases matching TRBD1. V dropped 0 bases and J dropped 3; count of bases not matched to a gene: 7. CDR1 SGDLS and CDR2 YYNGEE come from the germline V gene. CDR3 length equals 17 residues. The CDR3 coding sequence is TGTGCCAGCAGCGTAGCCCCCGACAGGGGGCCGACAGATACGCAGTATTTT. As protein: CASSVAPDRGPTDTQYF.

The chain recombines TRBV28 with TRBJ2-1, with 10 positions matching TRBD2. Trimming cost V 5 bases and J 7 bases; bases outside gene matches: 8. In germline, CDR1 is MDHEN, CDR2 SYDVKM. The CDR3 contains 15 residues. CDR3 DNA: TGTGCCAGCAGTCGAGCGGGAGGGCCTTGGAATGAGCAGTTCTTC. It is translated as CASSRAGGPWNEQFF.

V gene TRBV19 combines with J gene TRBJ2-7, with 7 bases aligning to TRBD1. The CDR3 is made up of 14 amino acids. Germline V gene sequence: CDR1 LNHDA, CDR2 SQIVND (reference sequence). V lost 6 bases and J lost 0; bases outside the gene matches: 5. CDR3 sequence (DNA): TGTGCCAGTAGCAGACCAGGGGGCTCCTACGAGCAGTACTTC. Its translation is CASSRPGGSYEQYF.

The V and J genes are TRBV15 and TRBJ2-3; D is uncertain. Looked up from germline, CDR1 is LNHNV and CDR2 is YYDKDF (reference sequence). This CDR3 region has 13 residues. V was shortened by 2 bases and J by 6 bases, with 9 bases between the two germline ends. For the CDR3, the DNA is TGTGCCACCAGCAGATGGGGTGGGGATACGCAGTATTTT. Its translation: CATSRWGGDTQYF.

This clone was detected a few times. The chain combines TRBV4-1 with TRBJ2-5; 7 bases line up with TRBD2. Germline V gene lookup returns CDR1 MGHRA and CDR2 YSYEKL. CDR3 length equals 14 residues. J was trimmed by 2 bases and V by 0 bases; bases with no gene match: 0. CDR3 amino acids: CASSQEGLQETQYF. CDR3 sequence (DNA): TGCGCCAGCAGCCAAGAGGGACTACAAGAGACCCAGTACTTC.

The chain has TRBV18 and TRBJ1-2, with 9 bases fitting TRBD1. This CDR3 is built from 15 residues. Trimming took 6 bases from V and 3 from J; bases not matched to a gene: 8. Germline V gene data show CDR1 as KGHSH and CDR2 as LQKENI. The CDR3 sequence: CASSVKQGAYYGYTF. The CDR3 nucleotides are TGTGCCAGCTCGGTTAAACAGGGGGCTTACTATGGCTACACCTTC.

The chain links TRBV5-6 to TRBJ1-2; D gene ambiguous. The germline V gene has CDR1 SGHDT and CDR2 YYEEEE. This CDR3 contains 17 residues. V was shortened by 2 bases and J by 0 bases, with 17 bases between the two germline ends. The CDR3 sequence is CASSFPGQSYANYGYTF. DNA of the CDR3: TGTGCCAGCAGCTTCCCGGGTCAGTCGTATGCTAACTATGGCTACACCTTC.

The chain joins TRBV10-3 to TRBJ2-1; 8 positions match TRBD2. V lost 3 bases, J lost 6 bases, and 4 bases stayed unmatched. This CDR3 comprises 14 residues. The germline V gene encodes CDR1 ENHRY and CDR2 SYGVKD. CDR3 in amino acids: CAISEAGEPNEQFF. The CDR3 DNA follows: TGTGCCATCAGTGAAGCGGGAGAGCCCAATGAGCAGTTCTTC.

This clone was recorded only once. The genes are TRBV30 and TRBJ2-5; TRBD2 is a possible D gene (5 bases). CDR3 length equals 14 residues. In germline, CDR1 is GTSNPN, CDR2 SVGIG (reference sequence). V shed 0 bases and J shed 5 bases, with 13 bases lying between them. CDR3 sequence reads: CAWSVPGGEETQYF. CDR3 DNA sequence: TGTGCCTGGAGTGTACCGGGTGGGGAGGAGACCCAGTACTTC.

The gene calls are TRBV10-3 and TRBJ1-2; D is perhaps TRBD1 (6 bases). Germline V gene sequence: CDR1 ENHRY, CDR2 SYGVKD. This CDR3 comprises 14 residues. Trimming took 7 bases from V and 2 from J, leaving 14 bases between them. For the CDR3, the DNA is TGTGCCATCACTTCGGGGGGGGCCAACTATGGCTACACCTTC. This sequence encodes CAITSGGANYGYTF.

The rearrangement uses TRBV27 and TRBJ1-2; D remains ambiguous. This CDR3 contains 13 residues. Trimming took 2 bases from V and 5 from J, leaving 9 bases between them. Germline values: CDR1 MNHEY, CDR2 SMNVEV (reference sequence). The CDR3 DNA is TGTGCCAGCAGTTTAAGGCCTGGATATGGCTACACCTTC. As protein: CASSLRPGYGYTF.

Here the CDR3 reads CASSSRQGRTGYTF. The DNA of the CDR3 is TGTGCCAGCAGCTCGAGACAGGGTCGGACTGGCTACACCTTC. V is TRBV7-2 and J is TRBJ1-2; 7 positions match TRBD1. CDR1 and CDR2 (germline): SGHTA, FQGNSA. The CDR3 is made up of 14 amino acids. Trimming cost V 4 bases and J 7 bases; bases outside gene matches: 9.

The chain combines TRBV5-1 with TRBJ1-2; TRBD1 is a possible D gene (5 bases). Germline loops: CDR1 SGHRS, CDR2 YFSETQ. This CDR3 spans 13 amino acids. V lost 4 bases, J lost 6 bases, and 13 bases lay in between. The CDR3 DNA reads as TGCGCCAGCAGCCTCAGGGAAGAGGATGGCTACACCTTC. It encodes CASSLREEDGYTF. Looking up the rest from reference TRBV5-1 and TRBJ1-2 gives the full variable domain: KAGVTQTPRYLIKTRGQQVTLSCSPISGHRSVSWYQQTPGQGLQFLFEYFSETQRNKGNFPGRFSGRQFSNSRSEMNVSTLELGDSALYLCASSLREEDGYTFGSGTRLTVV.

The rearrangement uses TRBV7-2 and TRBJ1-1; D is unclear. Between the trimmed V and J ends, which lost 4 bases and 7 bases, there was a span of 7 bases. Looked up from germline, CDR1 is SGHTA and CDR2 is FQGNSA. There are 11 residues in the CDR3. The CDR3 protein is CASSYSFEAFF. Written as DNA, the CDR3 is TGTGCCAGCAGCTATAGTTTTGAAGCTTTCTTT.

The rearrangement uses TRBV10-3 and TRBJ1-1, with TRBD1 matching over 10 bases. V trimming: 5 bases; J trimming: 6 bases; junction bases outside the gene matches: 9. This CDR3 has 15 residues. Germline assignment: CDR1 ENHRY and CDR2 SYGVKD. The CDR3 sequence is CAISRSGTGVAEAFF. CDR3 DNA: TGTGCCATCAGTCGATCCGGGACAGGGGTCGCTGAAGCTTTCTTT.

The genes are TRBV7-6 and TRBJ2-7; perhaps TRBD2 as D (5 bases). CDR1 and CDR2 from the germline V gene are SGHVS and FNYEAQ. The CDR3 runs 13 residues. With 5 bases removed from V and 0 bases from J, the gap between germline ends came to 8 bases. The DNA for the CDR3 is TGTGCCAGCAGCGACTATAGCTCCTACGAGCAGTACTTC. The encoded protein is CASSDYSSYEQYF. Full variable domain (remainder filled in from reference TRBV7-6 and TRBJ2-7): GAGVSQSPRYKVTKRGQDVALRCDPISGHVSLYWYRQALGQGPEFLTYFNYEAQQDKSGLPNDRFSAERPEGSISTLTIQRTEQRDSAMYRCASSDYSSYEQYFGPGTRLTVT.

This clone was detected a few times. The chain couples TRBV5-4 to TRBJ1-2, with a weak D call TRBD1 (6 bases). V was clipped by 0 bases and J by 7 bases, with 10 bases between them. This CDR3 has 13 amino acids. The V gene's germline CDR1 is SGHNT and CDR2 YYREEE (reference sequence). DNA of the CDR3: TGTGCCAGCAGCTTGGACAGGGAGAGTGGCTACACCTTC. Translation gives CASSLDRESGYTF.

The gene calls are TRBV19 and TRBJ2-4; 7 bases map to TRBD1. Germline trimming cut 10 bases from V and 10 bases from J; bases unmatched to any gene: 10. The CDR3 runs 12 residues. Germline CDR1 LNHDA, CDR2 SQIVND (reference sequence). The CDR3 reads CATEDRTPIQYF. CDR3 DNA: TGTGCCACCGAGGACAGGACCCCTATTCAGTACTTC.

This clone was seen once. The rearrangement joins TRBV5-6 to TRBJ1-6; TRBD1 is a possible D gene (5 bases). Trimming pared 4 bases from V and 10 bases from J, leaving 24 bases between. This CDR3 contains 17 residues. CDR1 is SGHDT and CDR2 is YYEEEE in the germline V gene. Written as DNA, the CDR3 is TGTGCCAGCAGCCGGGGGTCAACGGCCCGTCGGTGGTCACCCCTCCACTTT. Translated, it gives CASSRGSTARRWSPLHF.

The chain links TRBV7-7 to TRBJ2-5; D remains unclear. The CDR3 runs 15 residues. Trimming stripped 5 bases from V and 1 base from J, with 14 bases between. The germline V gene has CDR1 SSHAT and CDR2 FNYEAQ (reference sequence). CDR3 sequence (DNA): TGTGCCAGCAGCCCTGGCCGCAGGACCCAAGAGACCCAGTACTTC. As protein: CASSPGRRTQETQYF.

The chain recombines TRBV18 with TRBJ2-3, with D hard to call. The germline V gene encodes CDR1 KGHSH and CDR2 LQKENI. The CDR3 covers 11 residues. Trimming removed 2 bases at V and 4 bases at J, with 1 base between. The CDR3 sequence is CASSPADTQYF. CDR3 in DNA: TGTGCCAGCTCACCAGCAGATACGCAGTATTTT.

A word on this clone: Other DNA sequences from this sample encode an identical CDR3 as well. The CDR3 DNA reads TGCGCCAGCAGCTCAACTCGCTACGAGCAGTACTTC. Translation gives CASSSTRYEQYF. The chain carries TRBV5-1 and TRBJ2-7; no definite D call. The V gene lost 3 bases and the J gene lost 3 bases, with 7 bases spanning the gap. Germline CDR1 reads SGHRS; CDR2 reads YFSETQ. This CDR3 is built from 12 residues.